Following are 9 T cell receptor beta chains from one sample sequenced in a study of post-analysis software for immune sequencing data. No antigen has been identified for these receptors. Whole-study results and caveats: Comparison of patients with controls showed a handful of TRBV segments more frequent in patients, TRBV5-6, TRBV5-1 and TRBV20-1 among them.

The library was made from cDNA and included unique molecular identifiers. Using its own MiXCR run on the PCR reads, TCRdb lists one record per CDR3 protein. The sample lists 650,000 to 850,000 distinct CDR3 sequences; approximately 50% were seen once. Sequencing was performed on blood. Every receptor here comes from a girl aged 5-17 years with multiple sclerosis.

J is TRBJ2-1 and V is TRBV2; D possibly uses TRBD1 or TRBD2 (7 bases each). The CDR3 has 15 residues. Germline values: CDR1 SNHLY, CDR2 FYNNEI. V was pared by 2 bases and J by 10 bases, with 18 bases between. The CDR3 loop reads CASSERRGGIGEQFF. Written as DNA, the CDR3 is TGTGCCAGCAGTGAACGCAGGGGGGGGATAGGGGAGCAGTTCTTC.

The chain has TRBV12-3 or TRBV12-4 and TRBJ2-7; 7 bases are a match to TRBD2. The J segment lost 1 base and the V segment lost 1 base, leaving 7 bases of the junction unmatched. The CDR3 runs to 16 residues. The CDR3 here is CASSLGSGVPSYEQYF. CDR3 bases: TGTGCCAGCAGTTTAGGGAGCGGGGTCCCTTCCTACGAGCAGTACTTC.

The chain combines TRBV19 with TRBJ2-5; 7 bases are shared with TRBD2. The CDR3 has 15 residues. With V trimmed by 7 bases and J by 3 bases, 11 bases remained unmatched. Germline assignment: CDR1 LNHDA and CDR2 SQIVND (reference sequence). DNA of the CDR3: TGTGCCAGTACCGTCACCGGGACTATAAAAGAGACCCAGTACTTC. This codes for CASTVTGTIKETQYF.

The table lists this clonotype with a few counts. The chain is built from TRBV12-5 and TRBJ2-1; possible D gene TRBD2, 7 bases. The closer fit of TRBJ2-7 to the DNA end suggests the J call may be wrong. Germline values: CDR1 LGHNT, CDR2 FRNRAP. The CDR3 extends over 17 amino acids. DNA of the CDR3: TGTGCTAGTGGTTTAGGGGGGGCTACGAGCTCCTACAATGAGCAGTACTTC. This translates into CASGLGGATSSYNEQYF.

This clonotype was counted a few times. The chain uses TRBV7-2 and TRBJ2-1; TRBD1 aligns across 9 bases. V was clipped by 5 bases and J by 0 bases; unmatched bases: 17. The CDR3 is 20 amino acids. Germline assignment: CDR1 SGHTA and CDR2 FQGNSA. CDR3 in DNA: TGTGCCAGCAGCGGGTGGGGACAGGGTAAAATCAACAGCTCCTACAATGAGCAGTTCTTC. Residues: CASSGWGQGKINSSYNEQFF.

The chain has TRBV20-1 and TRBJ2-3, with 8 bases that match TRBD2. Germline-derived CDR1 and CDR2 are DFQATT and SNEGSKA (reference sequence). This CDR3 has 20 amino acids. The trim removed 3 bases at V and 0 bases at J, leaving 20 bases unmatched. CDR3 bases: TGCAGTGCTAGCCCCTTACCGGGGCGGGAGGCAGAAGCTAGCACAGATACGCAGTATTTT. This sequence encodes CSASPLPGREAEASTDTQYF.

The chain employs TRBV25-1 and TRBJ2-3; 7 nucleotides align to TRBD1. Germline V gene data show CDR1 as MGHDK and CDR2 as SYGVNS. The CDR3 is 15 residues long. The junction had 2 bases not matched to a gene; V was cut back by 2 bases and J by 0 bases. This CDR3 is CASSEVTGSTDTQYF. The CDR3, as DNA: TGTGCCAGCAGTGAAGTGACAGGGAGCACAGATACGCAGTATTTT.

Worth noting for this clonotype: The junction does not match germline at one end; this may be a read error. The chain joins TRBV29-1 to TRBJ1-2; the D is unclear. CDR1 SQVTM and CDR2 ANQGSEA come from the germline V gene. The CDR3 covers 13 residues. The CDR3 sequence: CSVHRLANYGHTF. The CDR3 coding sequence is TGCAGCGTGCATCGTTTGGCTAACTATGGCCACACCTTC. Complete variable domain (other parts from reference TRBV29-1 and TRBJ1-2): SAVISQKPSRDICQRGTSLTIQCQVDSQVTMMFWYRQQPGQSLTLIATANQGSEATYESGFVIDKFPISRPNLTFSTLTVSNMSPEDSSIYLCSVHRLANYGHTFGSGTRLTVV.

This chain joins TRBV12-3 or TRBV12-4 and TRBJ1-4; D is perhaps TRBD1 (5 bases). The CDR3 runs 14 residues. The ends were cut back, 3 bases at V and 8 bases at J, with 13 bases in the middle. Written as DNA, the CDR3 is TGTGCCAGCAGTTTGTCGGGGGTTGAGGAAAAACTGTTTTTT. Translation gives CASSLSGVEEKLFF.